Presented here are 19 T cell receptor beta chains from one specimen sequenced in a study of blood T cell repertoires in COVID-19. The repertoire was sequenced with immunoSEQ multiplex PCR; TCRdb's copy has only in-frame clones and lacks some. Found here are 150,000 to 200,000 clones, 82% of them singletons; the top ten hold 4.5% to 6.5%. Specimen: peripheral blood. Receptor source: a woman in her twenties or thirties with acute or convalescent COVID-19.

The CDR3 loop reads CATSDSLIRDTGELFF. CDR3 in DNA: TGTGCCACCAGTGATTCTCTTATACGAGACACCGGGGAGCTGTTTTTT. This chain joins TRBV24-1 and TRBJ2-2; D call uncertain. Trimming removed 2 bases at V and 3 bases at J, with 12 bases between. This CDR3 is built from 16 residues. Germline V lookup: CDR1 KGHDR, CDR2 SFDVKD.

CDR3 loop: CASSFTGNNQPQHF. CDR3 nucleotide sequence: TGTGCCAGCAGCTTTACAGGGAACAATCAGCCCCAGCATTTT. The genes are TRBV5-6 and TRBJ1-5; possible D gene TRBD1, 6 bases. The CDR3 sequence is 14 residues long. Germline V CDR1 and CDR2: SGHDT, YYEEEE. V lost 2 bases and J lost 3, with 9 bases in between.

This clone was detected once. The chain joins TRBV5-6 to TRBJ1-2; TRBD1 agrees at 7 bases. J gave up 4 bases and V 3 bases, and 15 bases lay outside the gene matches. The CDR3 sequence is 17 residues long. Germline-derived CDR1 and CDR2 are SGHDT and YYEEEE. The CDR3 DNA sequence: TGTGCCAGCAGCTCCCCGGGACAGATCGTGCCTTTCTATGGCTACACCTTC. Translation gives CASSSPGQIVPFYGYTF.

On this clone itself: This specimen includes other DNA sequences encoding the same CDR3. The genes are TRBV12-3 or TRBV12-4 and TRBJ2-5, with D perhaps TRBD2 (5 bases). The CDR3 is 13 residues long. Trimming took 3 bases from V and 4 from J, leaving 9 bases between them. The CDR3 coding sequence is TGTGCCAGCAGTTTGAGCGGAGTAGAGACCCAGTACTTC. It translates to CASSLSGVETQYF.

This chain links TRBV5-1 with TRBJ1-2; 7 positions agree with TRBD1. The CDR3 loop spans 13 amino acids. The V gene end was trimmed by 4 bases and the J gene end by 4 bases; junction bases not matched to a gene: 4. Germline V CDR1 and CDR2: SGHRS, YFSETQ. The CDR3 DNA sequence: TGCGCCAGCAGCCTCCGGGACAGCTATGGCTACACCTTC. Amino acid sequence: CASSLRDSYGYTF.

The chain employs TRBV29-1 and TRBJ1-2, with 8 bases fitting TRBD1. Germline V gene data show CDR1 as SQVTM and CDR2 as ANQGSEA. The CDR3 spans 14 residues. Losses at the gene ends were 6 bases for V and 0 bases for J; bases not matched to a gene: 6. DNA for the CDR3: TGCAGCGTCGGGACAGGACCTGCTAACTATGGCTACACCTTC. This sequence encodes CSVGTGPANYGYTF.

This clone was recorded only once. This chain links TRBV24-1 with TRBJ2-5; no reliable D call. V was trimmed by 9 bases and J by 4 bases, leaving 11 bases between them. CDR1 and CDR2 from the germline V gene are KGHDR and SFDVKD. The CDR3 spans 12 residues. CDR3 in DNA: TGTGCCACCTCCGACTTGCGAGAGACCCAGTACTTC. This codes for CATSDLRETQYF.

The J gene is TRBJ2-1, the V gene TRBV9; 9 bases line up with TRBD2. V lost 0 bases, J lost 3 bases, and 4 bases stayed unmatched. From germline, CDR1 is SGDLS and CDR2 YYNGEE. The CDR3 extends over 16 amino acids. This chain's CDR3 is CASSVEASGVYNEQFF. The CDR3 nucleotides are TGTGCCAGCAGCGTAGAGGCTAGCGGGGTCTACAATGAGCAGTTCTTC.

The chain recombines TRBV4-3 with TRBJ2-3; TRBD1 is a possible D gene (6 bases). Per the germline V gene, CDR1 is LGHNA and CDR2 is YSLEER. The CDR3 extends over 15 amino acids. V dropped 3 bases and J dropped 0 bases, with 10 bases sitting between them. Written as DNA, the CDR3 is TGCGCCAGCAGCCACACGGGACATAGCACAGATACGCAGTATTTT. Amino acids: CASSHTGHSTDTQYF.

The chain carries TRBV6-5 and TRBJ1-6; 7 bases line up with TRBD1. CDR1 is MNHEY, CDR2 SVGAGI, per germline. The V segment lost 0 bases and the J segment 9 bases; nucleotides outside the gene matches: 5. CDR3 length: 15 amino acids. The CDR3 protein is CASSYSVQGISPLHF. CDR3 nucleotide sequence: TGTGCCAGCAGTTACTCTGTACAGGGGATTTCACCCCTCCACTTT.

The CDR3 bases are TGTGCCAGCACTACAACCGGGAGACGGGAGCAGTTCTTC. Residues: CASTTTGRREQFF. This chain links TRBV6-5 with TRBJ2-1; D may be TRBD2 (6 bases). Germline V lookup: CDR1 MNHEY, CDR2 SVGAGI. This CDR3 comprises 13 residues. The V end was cut by 7 bases, the J end by 10 bases, with 17 bases between.

This sequence joins TRBV10-2 and TRBJ1-1, with a weak D call TRBD1 (6 bases). Trimming took off 4 bases at V and 3 bases at J, with 15 bases between the two ends. The CDR3 covers 15 residues. Germline loops: CDR1 WSHSY, CDR2 SAAADI. CDR3 region: CASSAFLQGHTEAFF. Written as DNA, the CDR3 is TGCGCCAGCAGTGCATTCCTACAGGGTCACACTGAAGCTTTCTTT.

The chain combines TRBV5-4 with TRBJ2-6; tentative D call: TRBD1 (5 bases). There are 18 residues in the CDR3. Trimming took off 0 bases at V and 2 bases at J, with 15 bases between the two ends. Germline CDR1 and CDR2: SGHNT and YYREEE (reference sequence). CDR3 sequence reads: CASSLEGRPDPGANVLTF. The CDR3 nucleotides read TGTGCCAGCAGCTTGGAGGGGCGCCCCGACCCTGGGGCCAACGTCCTGACTTTC.

This chain links TRBV2 with TRBJ2-3, with 8 nucleotides matching TRBD1. Germline V gene sequence: CDR1 SNHLY, CDR2 FYNNEI. After removal of 11 bases from V and 0 bases from J, the junction contained 4 bases not matched to a gene. The CDR3 runs to 13 residues. The CDR3 loop reads CAGWDRSTDTQYF. The DNA for the CDR3 is TGTGCCGGATGGGACAGGAGCACAGATACGCAGTATTTT.

The chain has TRBV20-1 and TRBJ1-2; weak D call: TRBD1 (5 bases). Looked up from germline, CDR1 is DFQATT and CDR2 is SNEGSKA (reference sequence). This CDR3 spans 14 amino acids. V was pared by 3 bases and J by 5 bases, with 16 bases between. CDR3 coding DNA: TGCAGTGCTAGTCCCGGACGACAGCTTTATGGCTACACCTTC. It translates to CSASPGRQLYGYTF.

Worth noting for this clone: Other DNA variants within this sample encode the same CDR3. This chain uses TRBV12-3 or TRBV12-4 with TRBJ1-5, with D possibly being TRBD1 (5 bases). The ends were cut back, 3 bases at V and 7 bases at J, with 10 bases in the middle. There are 13 residues in the CDR3. In nucleotides, the CDR3 is TGTGCCAGCAGTTTCGGGGGGGGACAGCCCCAGCATTTT. Residues: CASSFGGGQPQHF.

The chain carries TRBV2 and TRBJ2-3; D perhaps matches TRBD2 (6 bases). This CDR3 comprises 15 residues. CDR1 is SNHLY, CDR2 FYNNEI, per germline. The germline V and J ends were trimmed by 6 bases and 4 bases, with 17 bases remaining between them. The CDR3 bases are TGTGCCAGCAGCGGCCTCGGGGGAGCACCAGATACGCAGTATTTT. This encodes CASSGLGGAPDTQYF.

The chain carries TRBV5-4 and TRBJ2-6; 7 bases align to TRBD1. J was trimmed by 2 bases and V by 3 bases; bases with no gene match: 2. The CDR3 sequence is 15 residues long. Germline loops: CDR1 SGHNT, CDR2 YYREEE (reference sequence). The chain's CDR3 is CASSSQGAGANVLTF. CDR3 DNA sequence: TGTGCCAGCAGCTCCCAGGGGGCTGGGGCCAACGTCCTGACTTTC.

CDR3 in amino acids: CASSLRSNRGHYEQYF. In DNA form, the CDR3 reads TGTGCCAGCAGCTTACGCAGCAACAGGGGACACTACGAGCAGTACTTC. This chain connects TRBV11-2 to TRBJ2-7; 7 bases fit TRBD1. This CDR3 has 16 amino acids. The V and J ends lost 2 bases and 3 bases, in that order; junction bases with no gene match: 10. CDR1 is SGHAT and CDR2 is FQNNGV in the germline V gene.